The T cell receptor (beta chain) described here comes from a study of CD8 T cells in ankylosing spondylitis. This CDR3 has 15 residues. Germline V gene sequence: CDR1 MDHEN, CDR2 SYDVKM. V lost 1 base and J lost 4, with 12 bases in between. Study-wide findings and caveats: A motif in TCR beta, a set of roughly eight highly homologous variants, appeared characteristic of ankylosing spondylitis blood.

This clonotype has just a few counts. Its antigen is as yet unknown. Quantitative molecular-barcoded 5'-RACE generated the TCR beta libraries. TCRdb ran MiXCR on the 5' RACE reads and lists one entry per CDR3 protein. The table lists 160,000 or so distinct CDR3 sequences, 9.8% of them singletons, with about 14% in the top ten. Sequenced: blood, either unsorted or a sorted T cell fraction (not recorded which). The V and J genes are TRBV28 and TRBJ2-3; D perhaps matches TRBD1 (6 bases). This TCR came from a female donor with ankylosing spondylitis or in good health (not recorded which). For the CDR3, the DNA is TGTGCCAGCAGTTTATCGGTAGGGGGAGCAGATACGCAGTATTTT. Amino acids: CASSLSVGGADTQYF.